The rows below give T cell receptor beta chains drawn from one sample of a study of T-cell memory formation after mild COVID-19. TCRdb fed the 5' RACE reads into MiXCR, producing one record per CDR3 protein. The sample yields tens of thousands of distinct CDR3 sequences, approximately 14% seen once. Sequenced sample: PBMCs or a T cell subset sorted from them (not recorded which). All receptors derive from an adult woman who had mild COVID-19 (a few samples of this study predate the infection). Cell type and time point are not known. CDR3s include the opening cysteine and the closing phenylalanine or tryptophan. A D gene is named only where the DNA matches it firmly. A clone size is listed for some rows: how often the clone was seen (once, few, many), or a class if it is expanded.

V gene,CDR3 length,D gene,clone size,J gene,CDR3 DNA,CDR3 protein
TRBV3-1,18,NA,NA,TRBJ1-1,TGTGCCAGCAGCCAACTCCCTTTTAACTCGGCGAGGAACACTGAAGCTTTCTTT,CASSQLPFNSARNTEAFF
TRBV29-1,15,NA,many,TRBJ2-1,TGCAGCGTTGAAGAGGCGTCCCCACCGTACAATGAGCAGTTCTTC,CSVEEASPPYNEQFF
TRBV29-1,14,NA,few,TRBJ2-3,TGCAGCGTTGAAAAAGACAGTAGCACAGATACGCAGTATTTT,CSVEKDSSTDTQYF
TRBV7-9,15,NA,NA,TRBJ2-1,TGTGCCAGCAGCGACGCCAGCGGTACCTTCAATGAGCAGTTCTTC,CASSDASGTFNEQFF
TRBV3-1,16,TRBD2,few,TRBJ2-3,TGTGCCAGCAGCCTGGCTAGCGGGAAGTACACAGATACGCAGTATTTT,CASSLASGKYTDTQYF
TRBV12-3/TRBV12-4,11,NA,NA,TRBJ1-1,TGTGCCAGCAGAGGGTACACTGAAGCTTTCTTT,CASRGYTEAFF
TRBV30,13,TRBD1,few,TRBJ1-6,TGTGCCTGGGACAGGGACCCTAATTCACCCCTCCACTTT,CAWDRDPNSPLHF
TRBV30,14,NA,few,TRBJ2-3,TGTGCCTGGAGCGATCCCTGGGGCACAGATACGCAGTATTTT,CAWSDPWGTDTQYF
TRBV6-1,15,TRBD1,few,TRBJ2-5,TGTGCCAGCACCCCAAGAGGGACAGGGCAGGAGACCCAGTACTTC,CASTPRGTGQETQYF
TRBV12-3/TRBV12-4,15,NA,NA,TRBJ2-3,TGTGCCAGCAGTTCCCGACAGGACCTCACAGATACGCAGTATTTT,CASSSRQDLTDTQYF
TRBV11-1,15,NA,few,TRBJ2-3,TGTGCCAGCAGCTACGACTGGGGAGAGACAGATACGCAGTATTTT,CASSYDWGETDTQYF
TRBV15,15,NA,NA,TRBJ1-5,TGTGCCACCAGCAGAGATCAACAGGGTAATCAGCCCCAGCATTTT,CATSRDQQGNQPQHF
TRBV2,13,NA,NA,TRBJ1-5,TGTGCCAGCAGTGCCCAGGTCAATCAGCCCCAGCATTTT,CASSAQVNQPQHF
TRBV9,13,NA,few,TRBJ2-3,TGTGCCAGCAGCGTAATCGACACAGATACGCAGTATTTT,CASSVIDTDTQYF
TRBV7-9,14,NA,NA,TRBJ1-2,TGTGCCAGCACCCGGGCAGGGACGGACTATGGCTACACCTTC,CASTRAGTDYGYTF
TRBV5-6,13,TRBD2,few,TRBJ2-5,TGTGCCAGCAGCCGGGGGGAGGGAGAGACCCAGTACTTC,CASSRGEGETQYF
TRBV5-6,11,NA,NA,TRBJ2-7,TGTGCCAGCAGCTTGTACCACGAGCAGTACTTC,CASSLYHEQYF
TRBV18,17,TRBD2,NA,TRBJ2-7,TGTGCCAGCTCACCACCTCCCGGGACTAGTAACTCCTACGAGCAGTACTTC,CASSPPPGTSNSYEQYF
TRBV27,15,TRBD1,few,TRBJ2-3,TGTGCCAGCAGTTTATGGGGACAGATCACAGATACGCAGTATTTT,CASSLWGQITDTQYF
TRBV24-1,17,TRBD1,few,TRBJ2-3,TGTGCCACCAGTGATTTGAGTGGGACAGAAGGCACAGATACGCAGTATTTT,CATSDLSGTEGTDTQYF
TRBV5-1,14,NA,few,TRBJ1-1,TGCGCCAGCAGCCTGGGACGGCTGAACACTGAAGCTTTCTTT,CASSLGRLNTEAFF
TRBV7-6,15,TRBD2,many,TRBJ2-1,TGTGCCAGCAGTCACCGCGGGACTAGTATCAATGAGCAGTTCTTC,CASSHRGTSINEQFF
TRBV7-7,14,TRBD1,NA,TRBJ2-7,TGTGCTAGCAGCTTAGGGGTAGGGACAGACGAGCAGTACTTC,CASSLGVGTDEQYF
TRBV7-9,15,TRBD1,NA,TRBJ2-5,TGTGCCAGCAGCTTCCGGACAGGGGTCTTGGGGACCCAGTACTTC,CASSFRTGVLGTQYF
TRBV4-1,15,NA,many,TRBJ2-2,TGCGCCAGCACCTACAGGGCCACGAACACCGGGGAGCTGTTTTTT,CASTYRATNTGELFF
TRBV29-1,14,NA,once,TRBJ1-2,TGCAGCGTTGAAGAGGTACAACGTTGGGATGGCTACACCTTC,CSVEEVQRWDGYTF
TRBV12-3/TRBV12-4,15,TRBD2,NA,TRBJ2-7,TGTGCCAGCAGTCCAGGACTAGCGGGGAACTACGAGCAGTACTTC,CASSPGLAGNYEQYF
TRBV2,14,TRBD2,many,TRBJ2-7,TGTGCCAGCAGGCAGACTAGCGGAGCTTACGAGCAGTACTTC,CASRQTSGAYEQYF
TRBV5-1,17,TRBD2,few,TRBJ2-1,TGCGCCAGCAGCGCGGTCCGCGGGAGAAGGTCCTACAATGAGCAGTTCTTC,CASSAVRGRRSYNEQFF
TRBV29-1,11,NA,many,TRBJ2-1,TGCAGCGCTATGCCGGGGAATGAGCAGTTCTTC,CSAMPGNEQFF
TRBV10-3,14,TRBD1,NA,TRBJ2-7,TGTGCCACCTTGGGGGAGACAGGGGCCTACGAGCAGTACTTC,CATLGETGAYEQYF
TRBV7-2,14,NA,few,TRBJ2-1,TGTGCCAGCAGCTCCCTCGGACGCGACAATGAGCAGTTCTTC,CASSSLGRDNEQFF
TRBV9,16,TRBD2,few,TRBJ2-3,TGTGCCAGCAGCGTCCTGACTAGCGGAACCACAGATACGCAGTATTTT,CASSVLTSGTTDTQYF
TRBV6-6,18,TRBD1,few,TRBJ2-7,TGTGCCAGCAGTTACCGGATTTTGACAACCACAGGGGAGTACGAGCAGTACTTC,CASSYRILTTTGEYEQYF
TRBV6-1,15,TRBD2,NA,TRBJ2-4,TGTGCCAGCAGTTTCCCCTTAGCGGGAGAGGACATTCAGTACTTC,CASSFPLAGEDIQYF
TRBV4-1,15,TRBD1,NA,TRBJ1-2,TGCGCCAGCAGCCAGGGCGGACAGGGTCGCTATGGCTACACCTTC,CASSQGGQGRYGYTF
TRBV3-1,14,NA,NA,TRBJ2-7,TGTGCCAGCAGCCACGTGACGGATACCTACGAGCAGTACTTC,CASSHVTDTYEQYF
TRBV5-1,13,NA,few,TRBJ2-5,TGCGCCAGCAGCCCCCCGGCCCAAGAGACCCAGTACTTC,CASSPPAQETQYF
TRBV6-1,16,TRBD1,NA,TRBJ2-7,TGTGCCAGCAGTGAACTCGGGACAGGGATTTTGGGCGAGCAGTACTTC,CASSELGTGILGEQYF
TRBV20-1,17,NA,NA,TRBJ2-1,TGCAGTGCCTCCCAACCGGGAGCATTTGGCCTACGCAATGAGCAGTTCTTC,CSASQPGAFGLRNEQFF
TRBV4-1,17,NA,few,TRBJ1-2,TGCGCCAGCAGCCACGAAGATGGCAGGGTGGCTAACTATGGCTACACCTTC,CASSHEDGRVANYGYTF
TRBV7-9,15,NA,NA,TRBJ2-2,TGTGCCAGCAGCCACCCTTTCCAGGGCCCCGGGGAGCTGTTTTTT,CASSHPFQGPGELFF
TRBV5-1,14,NA,NA,TRBJ2-5,TGCGCCAGCCGGGAAAAGCAGCGAGAAGAGACCAAGTACTTC,CASREKQREETKYF
TRBV2,16,TRBD2,NA,TRBJ2-7,TGTGCCAGCAGTGAGACTAGCGGGGCGAGCTCCTACGAGCAGTACTTC,CASSETSGASSYEQYF
TRBV4-3,14,TRBD2,many,TRBJ2-1,TGCGCCAGCAGCCAAGGAGATAGCGGGATTGAGCAGTTCTTC,CASSQGDSGIEQFF
TRBV7-3,15,TRBD2,many,TRBJ2-3,TGTGCCAGCAGCTTAGGGACTAGCGGGTTTTATACGCAGTATTTT,CASSLGTSGFYTQYF
TRBV5-1,15,NA,many,TRBJ1-5,TGCGCCAGCAGCTTGGAGGGTTATAGCAATCAGCCCCAGCATTTT,CASSLEGYSNQPQHF
TRBV7-2,15,NA,few,TRBJ2-7,TGTGCCAGCAGCTTAAACTCGGGGACGACCTACGAGCAGTACTTC,CASSLNSGTTYEQYF
TRBV7-9,11,NA,NA,TRBJ1-1,TGTGCCAGCAGCCCCTCTGCTGAAGCTTTCTTT,CASSPSAEAFF
TRBV6-6,15,NA,few,TRBJ2-3,TGTGCCAGCAGCCTTGGGGCTAGCGGCACAGATACGCAGTATTTT,CASSLGASGTDTQYF
TRBV7-8,14,NA,NA,TRBJ2-3,TGTGCCAGCAGCTCGTGGACTAGCACAGATACGCAGTATTTT,CASSSWTSTDTQYF
TRBV5-6,17,NA,NA,TRBJ1-2,TGTGCCAGCAGCTTGCGTCCAGGGTTGGATCCTAGATTTGGCTACACCTTC,CASSLRPGLDPRFGYTF
TRBV7-9,14,NA,NA,TRBJ1-1,TGTGCCAGCAGCTTAGCGGATAAGGACACTGAAGCTTTCTTT,CASSLADKDTEAFF
TRBV6-5,14,NA,few,TRBJ1-3,TGTGCCAGCAGTTACACTTTCTCTGGAAACACCATATATTTT,CASSYTFSGNTIYF
TRBV6-5,12,NA,few,TRBJ2-7,TGTGCCAGCAGTTACCGAGGAGACGAGCAGTACTTC,CASSYRGDEQYF